This T cell receptor beta chain was identified during a study of post-analysis software for immune sequencing data. Points on this clonotype: Its antigen remains unidentified.

Study conclusions and caveats: Controls had lower frequencies than patients of roughly five TRBV segments, which included TRBV5-6, TRBV5-1 and TRBV20-1. Samples from one preparation batch, clustered by F measure, grouped strongly together.

Germline CDR1 and CDR2: SGHAT and FQNNGV. V was pared by 6 bases and J by 12 bases, with 6 bases between. The CDR3 covers 8 residues. Included in the TCR beta cDNA libraries were unique molecular identifiers. TCRdb used MiXCR to reprocess the PCR reads, holding one entry per CDR3 protein. This table has hundreds of thousands of distinct CDR3 sequences, roughly three fifths appearing once. The rearrangement uses TRBV11-2 and TRBJ2-7; D gene unclear. Source material: blood. The clonotype was recovered from a girl aged 2-10 years with multiple sclerosis. In DNA form, the CDR3 reads TGTGCCAGCAGAGACTTGTACTTC. Translating gives CASRDLYF.